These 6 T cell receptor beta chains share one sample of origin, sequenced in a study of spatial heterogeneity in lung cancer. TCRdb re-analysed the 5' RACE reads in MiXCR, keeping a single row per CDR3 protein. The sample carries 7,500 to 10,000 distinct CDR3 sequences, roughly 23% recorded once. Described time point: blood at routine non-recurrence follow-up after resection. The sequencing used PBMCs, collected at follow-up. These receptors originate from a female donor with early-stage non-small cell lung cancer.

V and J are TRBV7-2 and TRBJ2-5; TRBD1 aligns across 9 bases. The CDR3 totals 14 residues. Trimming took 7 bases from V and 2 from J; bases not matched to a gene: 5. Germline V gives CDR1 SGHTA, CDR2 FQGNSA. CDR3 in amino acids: CASKGQGHQETQYF. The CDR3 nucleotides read TGTGCCAGCAAGGGACAGGGACATCAAGAGACCCAGTACTTC. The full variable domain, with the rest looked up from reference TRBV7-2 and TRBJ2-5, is GAGVSQSPSNKVTEKGKDVELRCDPISGHTALYWYRQSLGQGLEFLIYFQGNSAPDKSGLPSDRFSAERTGGSVSTLTIQRTQQEDSAVYLCASKGQGHQETQYFGPGTRLLVL.

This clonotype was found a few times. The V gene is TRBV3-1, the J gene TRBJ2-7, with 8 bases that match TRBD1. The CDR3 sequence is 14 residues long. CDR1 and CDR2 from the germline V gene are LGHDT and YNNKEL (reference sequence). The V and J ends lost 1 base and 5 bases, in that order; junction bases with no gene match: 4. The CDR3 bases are TGTGCCAGCAGCCAAGGACAGGGGACGCACGAGCAGTACTTC. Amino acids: CASSQGQGTHEQYF.

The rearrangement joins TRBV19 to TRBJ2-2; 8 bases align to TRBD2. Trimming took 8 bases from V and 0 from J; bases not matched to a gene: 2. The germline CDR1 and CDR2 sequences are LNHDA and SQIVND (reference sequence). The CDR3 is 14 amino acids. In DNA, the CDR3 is TGTGCCAGTCGGGGACTAGCGAACACCGGGGAGCTGTTTTTT. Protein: CASRGLANTGELFF.

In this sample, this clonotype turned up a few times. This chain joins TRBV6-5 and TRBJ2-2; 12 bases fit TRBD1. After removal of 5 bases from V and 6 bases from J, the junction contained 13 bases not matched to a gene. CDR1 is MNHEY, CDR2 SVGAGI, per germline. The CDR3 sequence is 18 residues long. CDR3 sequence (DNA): TGTGCCAGCAGTCCGCAAAGCCGGGGACAGGGGGCGGCCGGGGAGCTGTTTTTT. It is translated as CASSPQSRGQGAAGELFF.

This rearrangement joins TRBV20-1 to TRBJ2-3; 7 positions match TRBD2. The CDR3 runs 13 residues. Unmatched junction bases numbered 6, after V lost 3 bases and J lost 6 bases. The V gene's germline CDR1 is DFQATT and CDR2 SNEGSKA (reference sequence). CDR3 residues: CSASFGTKDTQYF. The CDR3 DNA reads TGCAGTGCTAGCTTCGGGACTAAGGATACGCAGTATTTT.

The CDR3 sequence is CASTGQVGETQYF. CDR3 DNA: TGTGCCAGTACTGGACAGGTGGGAGAGACCCAGTACTTC. The V call is TRBV2, the J call TRBJ2-5; 7 positions agree with TRBD1. V was clipped by 9 bases and J by 4 bases; unmatched bases: 8. Germline-derived CDR1 and CDR2 are SNHLY and FYNNEI. This CDR3 contains 13 residues.